This T cell receptor beta chain was recovered during a study of blood T cell repertoires in COVID-19. Turning to the study itself: Sources were T cells, B-cell-depleted T cells, or PBMCs; the material itself was cDNA or gDNA.

Enrolled during active infection, Seattle patients were then followed longitudinally. Study processing details: Amplification with reference gene primers provided the estimates of nucleated cell counts. The table came from immunoSEQ multiplex PCR; TCRdb's copy has only in-frame clones and leaves some out. V and J calls and clone size come straight from that table; D and trimming were deduced from the DNA. The sample contains about 410,000 clones, around 91% of which appear only once. The sample consisted of peripheral blood. This receptor was taken from a woman between 40 and 50 years old with COVID-19, enrolled during active disease.

In DNA form, the CDR3 reads TGTGCCAGCACCGGGACTGTATCTGGAAACACCATATATTTT. As protein: CASTGTVSGNTIYF. This chain uses TRBV11-2 with TRBJ1-3, with a weak D call TRBD1 (5 bases). This CDR3 has 14 amino acids. Trimming cost V 7 bases and J 1 base, with 11 bases left between them. Per the germline V gene, CDR1 is SGHAT and CDR2 is FQNNGV.